These 30 T cell receptor beta chains share one sample of origin, sequenced in a study of neurological immune-mediated disorders. From the 5' RACE reads, TCRdb called clonotypes with MiXCR, one entry per CDR3 protein. The data show fewer than 90,000 distinct CDR3 sequences, around 5.2% seen once. The specimen sequenced was PBMCs. The source is a man aged 18 to 29 with multiple sclerosis.

This clonotype was recorded many times. The CDR3: CASTTGIEETQYF. Here the CDR3 DNA reads TGCGCCAGCACAACAGGAATTGAAGAGACCCAGTACTTC. The rearrangement joins TRBV5-1 to TRBJ2-5, with D maybe TRBD1 (5 bases). The CDR3 is made up of 13 amino acids. CDR1 is SGHRS, CDR2 YFSETQ, per germline. V lost 6 bases to trimming and J lost 3 bases, with 12 bases between them.

This clonotype was seen at least ten times. This sequence joins TRBV20-1 and TRBJ1-1; 8 bases agree with TRBD1. The germline gives CDR1 DFQATT, CDR2 SNEGSKA (reference sequence). This CDR3 region has 14 residues. J lost 6 bases, V lost 8 bases, and 14 bases had no gene match. The CDR3 DNA reads as TGCAGTTCCCCAAGGACAGGGTTTGATGCTGAAGCTTTCTTT. Residues: CSSPRTGFDAEAFF.

Many counts were recorded for this clonotype. The chain has TRBV2 and TRBJ2-3, with TRBD1 matching 8 bases. V shed 3 bases and J 5 bases; nucleotides not matched to a gene: 7. The CDR3 is made up of 15 amino acids. CDR1 SNHLY and CDR2 FYNNEI come from the germline V gene. This CDR3 is CASSDPDRVRDTQYF. CDR3 DNA sequence: TGTGCCAGCAGTGACCCGGACAGGGTCCGAGATACGCAGTATTTT.

This clonotype was picked up many times. V is TRBV24-1 and J is TRBJ2-3; TRBD2 aligns across 14 bases. V was clipped by 4 bases and J by 3 bases; unmatched bases: 8. The CDR3 spans 18 residues. Germline lookup yields CDR1 KGHDR and CDR2 SFDVKD. CDR3 loop: CATSDPGTSGGYTDTQYF. As DNA, the CDR3 is TGTGCCACCAGTGACCCCGGGACTAGCGGGGGATATACAGATACGCAGTATTTT.

About this clonotype: This may be a read error: a much more frequent sequence differs by one nucleotide. The gene calls are TRBV6-5 and TRBJ2-1, with D unclear. The CDR3 runs 15 residues. Germline CDR1 reads MNHEY; CDR2 reads SVGAGI. The V end was cut by 5 bases, the J end by 5 bases, with 16 bases between. The CDR3 is CASSSEKESDNEQFF. The CDR3, as DNA: TGTGCCAGCAGTAGCGAAAAAGAATCAGACAATGAGCAGTTCTTC.

By frequency in the sample, this clonotype is medium-sized (0.01 to 0.1%). V is TRBV7-2 and J is TRBJ2-2; D is unresolved. CDR3 length: 14 residues. In germline, CDR1 is SGHTA, CDR2 FQGNSA. V was shortened by 6 bases and J by 0 bases, with 8 bases between the two germline ends. The CDR3 DNA sequence: TGTGCCAGCAGGAGGCAGCCGAACACCGGGGAGCTGTTTTTT. This translates into CASRRQPNTGELFF.

About this clonotype: One junction end disagrees with the germline gene, perhaps due to a read error. The V and J genes are TRBV7-8 and TRBJ1-5, with a weak D call TRBD1 (6 bases). The V gene's germline CDR1 is SGHVS and CDR2 FQNEAQ. CDR3 length: 15 residues. CDR3 in amino acids: CASSLAWDTERPQNF. The CDR3 DNA follows: TGTGCCAGCAGCTTAGCGTGGGACACGGAGCGGCCCCAGAATTTT.

There are many counts of this clonotype. The chain combines TRBV5-1 with TRBJ2-2; 7 positions match TRBD2. V trimming: 2 bases; J trimming: 4 bases; junction bases outside the gene matches: 8. The CDR3 is 16 amino acids. Germline CDR1 reads SGHRS; CDR2 reads YFSETQ. This CDR3 is CASSFRSGGSTGELFF. The CDR3 nucleotides are TGCGCCAGCAGCTTCCGATCCGGGGGGTCCACCGGGGAGCTGTTTTTT.

This clonotype was counted ten times or more. A read error may produce the germline difference seen at one junction end. The chain has TRBV7-9 and TRBJ1-6; 8 bases agree with TRBD1. The CDR3 runs to 14 residues. Germline CDR1 and CDR2: SEHNR and FQNEAQ (reference sequence). The CDR3 coding sequence is TGTGCCAGCAGCCTAGACGGACAGGGACCACCCCTCAACTTT. It codes for CASSLDGQGPPLNF. Complete variable domain (other parts from reference TRBV7-9 and TRBJ1-6): DTGVSQNPRHKITKRGQNVTFRCDPISEHNRLYWYRQTLGQGPEFLTYFQNEAQLEKSRLLSDRFSAERPKGSFSTLEIQRTEQGDSAMYLCASSLDGQGPPLNFGNGTRLTVT.

This clonotype was recorded many times. CDR3: CSARDLAHSGGQPQHF. The CDR3 region has the DNA TGCAGTGCTAGAGATCTAGCCCACAGCGGGGGGCAGCCCCAGCATTTT. This chain joins TRBV20-1 and TRBJ1-5; D is possibly TRBD1 (5 bases). V was clipped by 0 bases and J by 7 bases, with 19 bases between them. Germline V gene sequence: CDR1 DFQATT, CDR2 SNEGSKA (reference sequence). The CDR3 is 16 residues long.

This clonotype was counted ten times or more. V gene TRBV20-1 combines with J gene TRBJ2-2; TRBD2 might be the D (6 bases). The CDR3 extends over 14 amino acids. Germline CDR1 reads DFQATT; CDR2 reads SNEGSKA (reference sequence). V shed 0 bases and J shed 7 bases, with 12 bases lying between them. In nucleotides, the CDR3 is TGCAGTGCTAGAGATTCGCGGGGTAGCGGGGAGCTGTTTTTT. This codes for CSARDSRGSGELFF.

This clonotype was counted ten times or more. The CDR3 spells CASKEPNTEAFF. The CDR3 nucleotides are TGCGCCAGCAAAGAACCGAACACTGAAGCTTTCTTT. The chain joins TRBV5-1 to TRBJ1-1, with D hard to call. Deletions cut 6 bases from V and 1 base from J, with 7 bases between. CDR1 is SGHRS, CDR2 YFSETQ, per germline. This CDR3 contains 12 residues.

The table lists this clonotype with many counts. One base away lies a much larger clone, so this may be a sequencing read error. This chain links TRBV20-1 with TRBJ2-3; D possibly corresponds to TRBD1 (5 bases). This CDR3 has 14 amino acids. V lost 1 base and J lost 11, with 19 bases in between. CDR1 and CDR2 from the germline V gene are DFQATT and SNEGSKA (reference sequence). In nucleotides, the CDR3 is TGCAGTGCTAGAGGTCAGGGAAACCGTTCGTGGCAGTATTTT. It is translated as CSARGQGNRSWQYF.

This clonotype has ten or more counts. The rearrangement joins TRBV12-3 or TRBV12-4 to TRBJ2-1, with no clear D. V was pared by 4 bases and J by 2 bases, with 12 bases between. The length of the CDR3 is 15 residues. CDR3: CASSSPGPTYNEQFF. The CDR3 coding sequence is TGTGCCAGCAGTTCTCCCGGGCCCACCTACAATGAGCAGTTCTTC.

In this sample, this clonotype turned up many times. The J gene is TRBJ2-4, the V gene TRBV7-2; no definite D call. The V gene lost 1 base and the J gene lost 0 bases, with 7 bases spanning the gap. CDR1 SGHTA and CDR2 FQGNSA come from the germline V gene. There are 15 residues in the CDR3. In nucleotides, the CDR3 is TGTGCCAGCAGCTTAGGAGCTTTAGCCAAAAACATTCAGTACTTC. It yields the protein CASSLGALAKNIQYF.

This clonotype was counted ten times or more. The V call is TRBV20-1, the J call TRBJ1-5, with 9 bases matching TRBD1. Germline V gives CDR1 DFQATT, CDR2 SNEGSKA (reference sequence). With 5 bases clipped from V and 5 bases from J, the junction kept 7 bases outside the gene matches. CDR3 length: 14 amino acids. Written as DNA, the CDR3 is TGCAGTGCTCCTCGACAGGGGGGGGATCAGCCCCAGCATTTT. Residues: CSAPRQGGDQPQHF.

The chain uses TRBV6-6 and TRBJ1-3; D unresolved. The CDR3 contains 14 residues. V lost 5 bases, J lost 0 bases, and 8 bases lay in between. Germline CDR1 reads MNHNY; CDR2 reads SVGAGI (reference sequence). The CDR3 sequence: CASSVSLSGNTIYF. For the CDR3, the DNA is TGTGCCAGCAGTGTTTCTCTCTCTGGAAACACCATATATTTT.

In its sample, this clonotype was seen many times. The chain uses TRBV7-2 and TRBJ2-7, with TRBD2 identical over 11 bases. The CDR3 is made up of 13 amino acids. With 8 bases clipped from V and 2 bases from J, the junction kept 2 bases outside the gene matches. The V gene's germline CDR1 is SGHTA and CDR2 FQGNSA. The CDR3 sequence is CASGTSGPYEQYF. The CDR3 nucleotides read TGTGCCAGCGGGACTAGCGGCCCCTACGAGCAGTACTTC.

In regard to this clonotype: The CDR3 ends on some other residue instead of the conserved phenylalanine or tryptophan, so this is likely a read error. The J gene is TRBJ2-7, the V gene TRBV7-6; 10 bases map to TRBD1. CDR3 length equals 17 residues. The V gene end was trimmed by 1 base and the J gene end by 5 bases; junction bases not matched to a gene: 11. The germline V gene encodes CDR1 SGHVS and CDR2 FNYEAQ. CDR3 sequence: CASSLDVGGTGVDEQYI. CDR3 DNA sequence: TGTGCCAGCAGCTTAGATGTCGGCGGGACAGGGGTAGACGAGCAGTACATC.

This clonotype appeared many times. The genes are TRBV11-2 and TRBJ2-5; D remains ambiguous. This CDR3 comprises 15 residues. Trimming took 4 bases from V and 1 from J, leaving 13 bases between them. Germline CDR1 SGHAT, CDR2 FQNNGV. The DNA for the CDR3 is TGTGCCAGCAGCTCTAGGCGCGGAACCCAAGAGACCCAGTACTTC. It specifies CASSSRRGTQETQYF.

The chain employs TRBV5-1 and TRBJ1-1, with unresolved D. With 4 bases removed from V and 2 bases from J, the gap between germline ends came to 15 bases. From germline, CDR1 is SGHRS and CDR2 YFSETQ. This CDR3 is built from 15 residues. The CDR3 protein is CASSPGLIPNTEAFF. Written as DNA, the CDR3 is TGCGCCAGCAGCCCAGGACTGATACCCAACACTGAAGCTTTCTTT.

In its sample, this clonotype was seen many times. The rearrangement links TRBV5-5 to TRBJ1-3, with a possible D match to TRBD1 (5 bases). The CDR3 sequence is 15 residues long. Deletions cut 5 bases from V and 6 bases from J, with 18 bases between. The germline V gene has CDR1 SGHKS and CDR2 YYEKEE (reference sequence). The CDR3 nucleotides read TGTGCCAGCAGTTTACTGCCGGGACTCGAAAACACCATATATTTT. Its protein product is CASSLLPGLENTIYF. Full variable domain (remainder filled in from reference TRBV5-5 and TRBJ1-3): DAGVTQSPTHLIKTRGQQVTLRCSPISGHKSVSWYQQVLGQGPQFIFQYYEKEERGRGNFPDRFSARQFPNYSSELNVNALLLGDSALYLCASSLLPGLENTIYFGEGSWLTVV.

In its sample, this clonotype was seen many times. The rearrangement links TRBV5-1 to TRBJ2-1; D may correspond to TRBD1 or TRBD2 (5 bases each). Trimming took 4 bases from V and 6 from J, leaving 20 bases between them. Germline-derived CDR1 and CDR2 are SGHRS and YFSETQ. This CDR3 is 16 amino acids long. The CDR3 is CASSAGERRGINEQFF. In nucleotides, the CDR3 is TGCGCCAGCAGCGCCGGGGAACGAAGGGGTATCAATGAGCAGTTCTTC.

This clonotype was counted only a few times. The chain recombines TRBV29-1 with TRBJ2-6, with a possible D match to TRBD1 (6 bases). The CDR3 has 14 amino acids. The germline V gene has CDR1 SQVTM and CDR2 ANQGSEA. The V end lost 5 bases, the J end lost 0 bases, and 8 bases lay between the germline ends. CDR3 amino acids: CSVTGISGANVLTF. CDR3 in DNA: TGCAGCGTTACAGGGATCTCTGGGGCCAACGTCCTGACTTTC. Drawing the rest from reference TRBV29-1 and TRBJ2-6, the complete variable domain is SAVISQKPSRDICQRGTSLTIQCQVDSQVTMMFWYRQQPGQSLTLIATANQGSEATYESGFVIDKFPISRPNLTFSTLTVSNMSPEDSSIYLCSVTGISGANVLTFGAGSRLTVL.

In its sample, this clonotype was seen many times. The chain links TRBV20-1 to TRBJ2-3; D is possibly TRBD2 (6 bases). The CDR3 is made up of 13 amino acids. V was clipped by 1 base and J by 7 bases, with 12 bases between them. CDR1 and CDR2 from the germline V gene are DFQATT and SNEGSKA (reference sequence). The CDR3 DNA reads TGCAGTGCTAGAGCGGACTACTCAAATACGCAGTATTTT. Its protein product is CSARADYSNTQYF.

This clonotype was seen only a few times. Relative to the germline gene, one junction end is altered; a read error may explain this. The gene calls are TRBV11-3 and TRBJ1-3, with D tentatively TRBD1 (5 bases). This CDR3 has 17 residues. The germline gives CDR1 SGHNT, CDR2 YENEEA. The CDR3 loop is CASSSLPGPNSGKTIYF. For the CDR3, the DNA is TGTGCCAGCAGCTCCCTACCGGGACCGAACTCTGGAAAAACCATATATTTT.

V is TRBV5-1 and J is TRBJ2-2; 14 positions agree with TRBD2. The CDR3 sequence is 17 residues long. Trimming removed 3 bases from V and 3 bases from J; junction bases left unmatched: 4. Germline assignment: CDR1 SGHRS and CDR2 YFSETQ. The CDR3 spells CASSSGLAGAYTGELFF. DNA of the CDR3: TGCGCCAGCAGCTCGGGACTAGCGGGAGCGTACACCGGGGAGCTGTTTTTT.

This clonotype appeared many times. This chain connects TRBV5-1 to TRBJ2-6, with D possibly matching TRBD1 (5 bases). V was trimmed by 5 bases and J by 4 bases, leaving 16 bases between them. The CDR3 totals 16 residues. Germline CDR1 and CDR2: SGHRS and YFSETQ. The CDR3 DNA follows: TGCGCCAGCAGGGTCGACACAGGATCCGGGGCCAACGTCCTGACTTTC. Translated, it gives CASRVDTGSGANVLTF.

This clonotype has a count of ten or more. This chain connects TRBV12-3 or TRBV12-4 to TRBJ1-2; 8 positions match TRBD1. CDR3 length equals 14 residues. The ends lost 5 bases at V and 8 bases at J; junction bases unmatched: 10. CDR3 coding DNA: TGTGCCAGCAGTCACGGACAGGGAACAAGGGGCTACACCTTC. Translation gives CASSHGQGTRGYTF.

Concerning this clonotype: Being one base from a much bigger clone, this may be a read error. This chain joins TRBV7-8 and TRBJ2-1; possible D gene TRBD2, 5 bases. The end of the DNA fits TRBJ2-7 better, so the J call may be wrong. Per the germline V gene, CDR1 is SGHVS and CDR2 is FQNEAQ. The length of the CDR3 is 15 residues. CDR3 sequence reads: CASSLVRVARDEQYF. CDR3 DNA: TGTGCCAGCAGCTTAGTGAGGGTTGCAAGGGACGAGCAGTACTTC.